The 18 T cell receptor beta chains below all came from one sample that was sequenced in a study of blood T cell repertoires in COVID-19. Some clones are missing from TCRdb's copy, which holds only in-frame ones; the method was immunoSEQ multiplex PCR. The data contain about 190,000 clones, around 88% of them singletons. Sequencing input: peripheral blood. All receptors derive from a woman younger than 45 with acute or convalescent COVID-19.

V gene TRBV12-3 or TRBV12-4 combines with J gene TRBJ2-7; tentative D call: TRBD2 (6 bases). The V end was cut by 5 bases, the J end by 4 bases, with 9 bases between. This CDR3 spans 12 amino acids. CDR3: CASSPRGYEQYF. The CDR3 nucleotides are TGTGCCAGCAGTCCCCGGGGGTACGAGCAGTACTTC.

This chain links TRBV10-1 with TRBJ1-1; the D is unclear. CDR3 size: 13 residues. Trimming removed 0 bases from V and 5 bases from J, with 7 bases in between. Germline V gives CDR1 WNHNN, CDR2 SYGVQD (reference sequence). CDR3 DNA sequence: TGCGCCAGCAGTGAGTCGAAGCGAACTGAAGCTTTCTTT. This translates into CASSESKRTEAFF.

The chain uses TRBV3-1 (or the pseudogene TRBV3-2) and TRBJ2-1; D call uncertain. The CDR3 length is 13 residues. V was clipped by 0 bases and J by 7 bases, with 7 bases between them. Germline lookup yields CDR1 LGHDT and CDR2 YNNKEL (reference sequence). The chain's CDR3 is CASSQDRINEQFF. In nucleotides, the CDR3 is TGTGCCAGCAGCCAAGATCGTATTAATGAGCAGTTCTTC.

The gene calls are TRBV29-1 and TRBJ2-1, with D uncertain. Germline V lookup: CDR1 SQVTM, CDR2 ANQGSEA. Trimming left V 4 bases short and J 4 bases short, with 17 bases between. This CDR3 spans 15 amino acids. The CDR3: CSVARVSLKYNEQFF. In DNA form, the CDR3 reads TGCAGCGTTGCAAGAGTTTCCCTGAAATACAATGAGCAGTTCTTC.

This clone was picked up many times. The V gene is TRBV28, the J gene TRBJ2-5; the D is unclear. V lost 5 bases, J lost 7 bases, and 20 bases lay in between. Germline lookup yields CDR1 MDHEN and CDR2 SYDVKM. The CDR3 has 15 residues. CDR3 region: CASSHYPNEPGTQYF. In nucleotides, the CDR3 is TGTGCCAGCAGTCACTACCCCAACGAACCCGGGACCCAGTACTTC.

The V call is TRBV2, the J call TRBJ1-1; D is perhaps TRBD1 (6 bases). V lost 4 bases to trimming and J lost 9 bases, with 9 bases between them. The CDR3 extends over 11 amino acids. Looked up from germline, CDR1 is SNHLY and CDR2 is FYNNEI. CDR3 nucleotides: TGTGCCAGCAGTGTAGGACAGCAAGCTTTCTTT. Protein: CASSVGQQAFF.

This chain joins TRBV5-1 and TRBJ2-5, with a tentative D call TRBD2 (6 bases). The CDR3 has 15 residues. V was cut by 5 bases and J by 3 bases, with 17 bases left in between. The germline CDR1 and CDR2 sequences are SGHRS and YFSETQ. The CDR3 coding sequence is TGCGCCAGCAGGGCGCGAGGAGGGGCGGAAGAGACCCAGTACTTC. It encodes CASRARGGAEETQYF.

V and J are TRBV20-1 and TRBJ1-5; D gene unclear. Germline-derived CDR1 and CDR2 are DFQATT and SNEGSKA (reference sequence). Trimming took off 3 bases at V and 5 bases at J, with 11 bases between the two ends. This CDR3 contains 13 residues. CDR3 amino acids: CSASHDTHQPQHF. CDR3 coding DNA: TGCAGTGCTAGTCATGACACGCATCAGCCCCAGCATTTT.

In this sample, this clone turned up a few times. The CDR3 DNA follows: TGTGCCAGCAGCCCTGGGGGGGGCGAGGGTGGCTACACCTTC. Amino acid sequence: CASSPGGGEGGYTF. This chain links TRBV7-9 with TRBJ1-2, with D possibly matching TRBD1 (6 bases). This CDR3 contains 14 residues. Trimming pared 5 bases from V and 7 bases from J, leaving 17 bases between. Germline CDR1 is SEHNR and CDR2 is FQNEAQ (reference sequence). The full variable domain, completed using reference TRBV7-9 and TRBJ1-2, is DTGVSQNPRHKITKRGQNVTFRCDPISEHNRLYWYRQTLGQGPEFLTYFQNEAQLEKSRLLSDRFSAERPKGSFSTLEIQRTEQGDSAMYLCASSPGGGEGGYTFGSGTRLTVV.

The V and J genes are TRBV11-2 and TRBJ2-1, with a weak D call TRBD2 (6 bases). The CDR3 runs 14 residues. V was clipped by 2 bases and J by 7 bases, with 12 bases between them. Per germline, CDR1 SGHAT and CDR2 FQNNGV. DNA for the CDR3: TGTGCCAGCAGCTTACTGGACTACCTGAATGAGCAGTTCTTC. This sequence encodes CASSLLDYLNEQFF.

V is TRBV30 and J is TRBJ2-2; 8 bases line up with TRBD1. Trimming cost V 2 bases and J 7 bases; bases outside gene matches: 3. This CDR3 is built from 13 residues. The V gene's germline CDR1 is GTSNPN and CDR2 SVGIG (reference sequence). For the CDR3, the DNA is TGTGCCTGGAGTAAAGACAGGGGCGGGGAGCTGTTTTTT. This encodes CAWSKDRGGELFF.

The rearrangement uses TRBV28 and TRBJ2-7; 12 nucleotides agree with TRBD2. Germline V lookup: CDR1 MDHEN, CDR2 SYDVKM. The junction had 7 bases not matched to a gene; V was cut back by 4 bases and J by 3 bases. The CDR3 is 16 residues long. The CDR3, as DNA: TGTGCCAGCAGTTACCTGCTAGCGGGAGGGGACTACGAGCAGTACTTC. It encodes CASSYLLAGGDYEQYF.

This clone was detected only a few times. The chain links TRBV7-2 to TRBJ2-3; weak D call: TRBD2 (6 bases). The germline V gene has CDR1 SGHTA and CDR2 FQGNSA. Trimming shortened V by 3 bases and J by 4 bases, and 11 bases separated the two germline ends. The CDR3 contains 14 residues. The DNA of the CDR3 is TGTGCCAGCAGCTTGGGGACTTCATCAGATACGCAGTATTTT. Encoded protein: CASSLGTSSDTQYF.

The chain is built from TRBV4-2 and TRBJ2-1, with 11 bases matching TRBD2. V shed 0 bases and J 7 bases; nucleotides not matched to a gene: 5. The CDR3 has 16 amino acids. Germline V gives CDR1 LGHNA, CDR2 YNFKEQ. CDR3 DNA sequence: TGTGCCAGCAGCCAAGAAGTAGCGGGAGGGAGGAATGAGCAGTTCTTC. This codes for CASSQEVAGGRNEQFF.

About this clone itself: Other nucleotide sequences in the sample specify the same CDR3. The J gene is TRBJ1-4, the V gene TRBV18; D might be TRBD1 (5 bases). The V gene's germline CDR1 is KGHSH and CDR2 LQKENI. Trimming removed 3 bases from V and 0 bases from J, with 5 bases in between. The CDR3 loop spans 14 amino acids. Here the CDR3 reads CASSPTATNEKLFF. As DNA, the CDR3 is TGTGCCAGCTCACCGACAGCAACTAATGAAAAACTGTTTTTT.

V gene TRBV28 combines with J gene TRBJ2-2; 7 nucleotides match TRBD2. CDR3 size: 16 residues. Germline loops: CDR1 MDHEN, CDR2 SYDVKM. V was pared by 4 bases and J by 0 bases, with 5 bases of the junction left unmatched. In DNA form, the CDR3 reads TGTGCCAGCAGTTCCCCGGGAGGCCCGAACACCGGGGAGCTGTTTTTT. It translates to CASSSPGGPNTGELFF.

V usage is TRBV12-3 or TRBV12-4 and J usage is TRBJ2-3; D is unclear. V shed 4 bases and J shed 3 bases, with 8 bases lying between them. The CDR3 extends over 13 amino acids. The CDR3 coding sequence is TGTGCCAGCAGTTCACACGGGACAGATACGCAGTATTTT. Its translation is CASSSHGTDTQYF.

The table lists this clone with many counts. This chain connects TRBV28 to TRBJ2-1, with 9 bases identical to TRBD1. The CDR3 length is 11 residues. V lost 4 bases and J lost 11; bases outside the gene matches: 0. Germline lookup yields CDR1 MDHEN and CDR2 SYDVKM. Here the CDR3 reads CASSYRGQQFF. The DNA for the CDR3 is TGTGCCAGCAGTTACAGGGGGCAGCAGTTCTTC.